The clone carrying this TCR beta chain was seen just once. Produced via immunoSEQ multiplex PCR; TCRdb's table is partial and in-frame only. This sample has about 600,000 clones, with approximately 97% found just once. Donation came from healthy HIV-negative adults that had no recent acute infections or vaccinations. This specimen belongs to a study of shared clonotypes between healthy human individuals. The CDR3 is made up of 11 amino acids. Germline V gene sequence: CDR1 SGHNT, CDR2 YYREEE (reference sequence). Deletions cut 4 bases from V and 1 base from J, with 2 bases between. The V and J genes are TRBV5-4 and TRBJ2-5; D remains ambiguous. The sequenced sample consisted of naive CD4+ T cells sorted from blood. Noted subset: CD45RA+ positively selected. This clonotype originated in a woman aged 25 to 39 in good health. CDR3 nucleotide sequence: TGTGCCAGCAGCGTCCAAGAGACCCAGTACTTC. This encodes CASSVQETQYF. The whole variable domain, remainder taken from reference TRBV5-4 and TRBJ2-5, is ETGVTQSPTHLIKTRGQQVTLRCSSQSGHNTVSWYQQALGQGPQFIFQYYREEENGRGNFPPRFSGLQFPNYSSELNVNALELDDSALYLCASSVQETQYFGPGTRLLVL.